The source of this T cell receptor beta chain is a study of neoadjuvant nivolumab and ipilimumab in lung cancer. General observations from the study: Pathologic regression was not significantly tied to TCR clonality.

The ends lost 6 bases at V and 3 bases at J; junction bases unmatched: 11. Germline CDR1 and CDR2: SGHTA and FQGTGA. CDR3 length: 16 amino acids. Measured with immunoSEQ multiplex PCR; TCRdb has only the in-frame clones, and not every one. The profile covers roughly 20,000 clones, with under 85% appearing a single time and around 9.2% taken by the ten largest. With respect to this clone: Its specificity is unknown.

The receptor's source is an adult with non-small cell lung cancer. The input for sequencing was tumor tissue, taken after neoadjuvant nivolumab, alone or with ipilimumab, at or shortly before surgery. The chain joins TRBV7-3 to TRBJ2-7, with 10 bases lining up with TRBD2. The CDR3 DNA is TGTGCCAGCAGTCCTAGCGGGGGCGGCACCTACTACGAGCAGTACTTC. Protein product: CASSPSGGGTYYEQYF.